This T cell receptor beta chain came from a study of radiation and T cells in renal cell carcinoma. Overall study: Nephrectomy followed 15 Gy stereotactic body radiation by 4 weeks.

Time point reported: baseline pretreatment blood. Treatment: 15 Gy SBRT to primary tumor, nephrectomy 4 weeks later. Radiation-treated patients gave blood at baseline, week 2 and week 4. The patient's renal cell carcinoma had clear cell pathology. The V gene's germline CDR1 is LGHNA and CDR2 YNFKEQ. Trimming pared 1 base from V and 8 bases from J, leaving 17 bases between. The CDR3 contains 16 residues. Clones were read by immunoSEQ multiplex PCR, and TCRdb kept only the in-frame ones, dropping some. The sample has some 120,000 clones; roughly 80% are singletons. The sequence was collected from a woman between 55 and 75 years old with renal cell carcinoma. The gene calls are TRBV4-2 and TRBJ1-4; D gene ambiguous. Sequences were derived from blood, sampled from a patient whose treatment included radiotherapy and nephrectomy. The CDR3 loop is CASSQVGQVDGEKLFF. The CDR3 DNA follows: TGTGCCAGCAGCCAAGTAGGGCAGGTCGACGGGGAAAAACTGTTTTTT.